These 10 T cell receptor beta chains came from one sample sequenced in a study of T-cell reconstitution after alpha-beta-depleted transplantation in children listed by TCRdb under 2016. This sample's time point label indicates: day 60 (about 2 months) after transplantation. What the treatment or condition label conveys for this sample: allogeneic hematopoietic cell transplantation with graft depleted of TCRalphabeta T cells and CD19 B cells. To prepare the library, PCR was applied. Instrument used: Illumina HiSeq 2500. To normalize quantification of the TCRbeta repertoire, the TCR libraries were built with molecular barcoding that relied on unique molecular identifiers. The public sequencing data were trimmed at Q25 with fastp and processed into clonotypes with MiXCR by TCRdb, which kept only in-frame beta chains. Each entry is one CDR3 protein sequence, shown with its most common DNA and genes. Here the sample has 4,000 to 6,000 distinct CDR3 sequences; under 30% occur a single time. About 35% of the sample is in the top ten clones.

The material sequenced was PBMCs, mostly from graft donor cells, taken 60 days after TCRalphabeta/CD19-depleted stem cell transplant. The receptors stem from a male patient aged 2-10 years who had a stem cell transplant for acute lymphoblastic leukemia, so the T cells may come from the graft donor.

This clonotype was detected ten times or more. The chain joins TRBV12-3 or TRBV12-4 to TRBJ2-3; D not certain. Deletions cut 7 bases from V and 2 bases from J, with 16 bases between. The CDR3 contains 15 residues. Here the CDR3 reads CASKASTAITDTQYF. DNA of the CDR3: TGTGCCAGCAAGGCAAGCACCGCGATCACAGATACGCAGTATTTT.

There are many counts of this clonotype. The chain couples TRBV19 to TRBJ2-3, with D unclear. Germline V gene data show CDR1 as LNHDA and CDR2 as SQIVND (reference sequence). The CDR3 contains 14 residues. Deletions cut 10 bases from V and 0 bases from J, with 14 bases between. The CDR3: CATPAVMSTDTQYF. The CDR3 DNA sequence: TGTGCCACCCCGGCGGTTATGAGCACAGATACGCAGTATTTT. The full variable domain, completed using reference TRBV19 and TRBJ2-3, is DGGITQSPKYLFRKEGQNVTLSCEQNLNHDAMYWYRQDPGQGLRLIYYSQIVNDFQKGDIAEGYSVSREKKESFPLTVTSAQKNPTAFYLCATPAVMSTDTQYFGPGTRLTVL.

The gene calls are TRBV27 and TRBJ2-3, with TRBD1 matching 8 bases. With V trimmed by 7 bases and J by 1 base, 13 bases remained unmatched. Germline CDR1 is MNHEY and CDR2 is SMNVEV (reference sequence). The CDR3 is 17 residues long. CDR3 protein: CASIRTGGPGGTDTQYF. CDR3 DNA: TGTGCCAGCATTCGTACAGGGGGGCCGGGAGGCACAGATACGCAGTATTTT.

This clonotype was recorded at least ten times. This sequence may be a read error, since a much larger clone differs from it by one base. J is TRBJ2-1 and V is TRBV6-5, with D maybe TRBD2 (6 bases). This CDR3 comprises 11 residues. The germline gives CDR1 MNHEY, CDR2 SVGAGI. CDR3 amino acids: CASSYLREHFF. CDR3 DNA: TGTGCCAGCAGTTACCTCCGGGAGCATTTCTTC.

The chain recombines TRBV7-8 with TRBJ2-7; maybe TRBD2 (6 bases). Germline V gene sequence: CDR1 SGHVS, CDR2 FQNEAQ. With 5 bases removed from V and 3 bases from J, the gap between germline ends came to 8 bases. This CDR3 contains 12 residues. CDR3 nucleotides: TGTGCCAGCAGCATTAGCGGCTACGAGCAGTACTTC. This sequence encodes CASSISGYEQYF.

This clonotype has at least ten counts. This chain joins TRBV5-4 and TRBJ2-7, with D maybe TRBD1 (6 bases). Germline loops: CDR1 SGHNT, CDR2 YYREEE (reference sequence). Trimming shortened V by 0 bases and J by 5 bases, and 9 bases separated the two germline ends. The CDR3 is 13 residues long. In DNA, the CDR3 is TGTGCCAGCAGCTTGGGGGGGCGGGACGAGCAGTACTTC. It is translated as CASSLGGRDEQYF.

This clonotype came up once. The chain links TRBV10-3 to TRBJ1-2; a weak D match, TRBD1 (6 bases). The CDR3 is 14 amino acids. Per the germline V gene, CDR1 is ENHRY and CDR2 is SYGVKD. The V gene lost 3 bases and the J gene lost 0 bases, with 8 bases spanning the gap. The CDR3 DNA reads as TGTGCCATCAGTGATAGGGGGGCTAACTATGGCTACACCTTC. Its protein is CAISDRGANYGYTF.

This clonotype was observed many times. This chain joins TRBV5-4 and TRBJ2-1; 11 bases agree with TRBD2. This CDR3 has 16 amino acids. The ends lost 5 bases at V and 6 bases at J; junction bases unmatched: 10. Germline V lookup: CDR1 SGHNT, CDR2 YYREEE (reference sequence). The CDR3 protein is CASRDELAGDPNEQFF. The CDR3 DNA is TGTGCCAGCAGAGACGAACTAGCGGGAGACCCCAATGAGCAGTTCTTC.

A single count supports this clonotype. The J gene is TRBJ2-1, the V gene TRBV3-1, with 8 positions matching TRBD2. Germline V gene data show CDR1 as LGHDT and CDR2 as YNNKEL (reference sequence). Trimming at V came to 11 bases and at J to 2 bases, leaving 23 bases not matched to a gene. The CDR3 has 19 amino acids. The DNA for the CDR3 is TGTGCCTTCAGTTTCGGGCCTGTCGGCGGGAGGATACCCTACAATGAGCAGTTCTTC. Translating gives CAFSFGPVGGRIPYNEQFF.

By share of the sample, this clonotype is medium-sized. V gene TRBV20-1 combines with J gene TRBJ2-5; 7 bases map to TRBD2. Trimming took 8 bases from V and 5 from J; bases not matched to a gene: 14. The CDR3 is made up of 14 amino acids. The germline CDR1 and CDR2 sequences are DFQATT and SNEGSKA (reference sequence). The CDR3 nucleotides are TGCAGTTCTTTCGCGGGAGTCGGTATGGAGACCCAGTACTTC. This encodes CSSFAGVGMETQYF.